One sample yielded the 20 T cell receptor beta chains listed below, sequenced in a study of STAT3 mutations in large granular lymphocyte leukemia. TCRdb's table, derived via immunoSEQ multiplex PCR, lists solely in-frame clones and lacks some. The sample shows 15,000 or so clones, around four fifths of them seen only once. These receptors' targets are unknown. Whole-study findings and limits: Every T-cell large granular lymphocyte leukemia patient had at least one immunodominant TCR beta clonotype.

Sample: peripheral blood mononuclear cells. The receptor set was obtained from a man in his forties or fifties with T-cell large granular lymphocyte leukemia. Some clones in this sample may be carry-over from other donors' samples.

CDR3 amino acids: CASSPASHQETQYF. CDR3 DNA sequence: TGTGCCAGCTCACCAGCATCACATCAAGAGACCCAGTACTTC. The chain joins TRBV18 to TRBJ2-5, with D unresolved. The CDR3 runs 14 residues. Trimming removed 2 bases from V and 2 bases from J, with 9 bases in between. The germline CDR1 and CDR2 sequences are KGHSH and LQKENI.

The chain carries TRBV18 and TRBJ2-7; 9 bases are a match to TRBD1. V shed 4 bases and J 3 bases; nucleotides not matched to a gene: 4. CDR3 length: 14 amino acids. Germline CDR1 is KGHSH and CDR2 is LQKENI. CDR3 loop: CASSLGQGSYEQYF. The CDR3 nucleotides read TGTGCCAGCTCACTGGGACAGGGTAGCTACGAGCAGTACTTC.

This clone was found once. This rearrangement joins TRBV10-3 to TRBJ1-2; TRBD1 might be the D (5 bases). CDR3 length equals 15 residues. V lost 4 bases, J lost 6 bases, and 18 bases lay in between. Germline V CDR1 and CDR2: ENHRY, SYGVKD. The CDR3 reads CAISASPGTPDGYTF. CDR3 nucleotides: TGTGCCATCAGTGCCTCTCCCGGGACCCCGGATGGCTACACCTTC.

The chain joins TRBV9 to TRBJ2-5, with 11 bases matching TRBD2. CDR1 and CDR2 (germline): SGDLS, YYNGEE. J lost 5 bases, V lost 4 bases, and 16 bases had no gene match. This CDR3 contains 18 residues. CDR3 nucleotide sequence: TGTGCCAGCAGCCCGAGAATCGGATTTAGCGGGGGGGGCGAGACCCAGTACTTC. Translating it yields CASSPRIGFSGGGETQYF.

This clone came up a few times. The chain combines TRBV5-6 with TRBJ1-2; maybe TRBD1 (6 bases). Germline V gives CDR1 SGHDT, CDR2 YYEEEE. Trimming removed 0 bases from V and 5 bases from J, with 11 bases in between. This CDR3 has 14 residues. The CDR3 reads CASSLDRASYGYTF. CDR3 coding DNA: TGTGCCAGCAGCTTGGACAGGGCCTCTTATGGCTACACCTTC. Variable domain in full (rest from reference TRBV5-6 and TRBJ1-2): DAGVTQSPTHLIKTRGQQVTLRCSPKSGHDTVSWYQQALGQGPQFIFQYYEEEERQRGNFPDRFSGHQFPNYSSELNVNALLLGDSALYLCASSLDRASYGYTFGSGTRLTVV.

This clone was found a few times. The J gene is TRBJ2-3, the V gene TRBV6-5; D is ambiguous. CDR1 is MNHEY and CDR2 is SVGAGI in the germline V gene. This CDR3 comprises 16 residues. V lost 2 bases and J 0 bases, leaving 12 bases between the germline ends. This CDR3 is CASSYTSIGSTDTQYF. In nucleotides, the CDR3 is TGTGCCAGCAGTTACACATCGATCGGCAGCACAGATACGCAGTATTTT.

The J gene is TRBJ2-1, the V gene TRBV18, with 9 bases lining up with TRBD1. This CDR3 is built from 15 residues. Germline-derived CDR1 and CDR2 are KGHSH and LQKENI. J lost 1 base, V lost 2 bases, and 0 bases had no gene match. CDR3 sequence (DNA): TGTGCCAGCTCACCAGACAGGGGGTCCTACAATGAGCAGTTCTTC. This translates into CASSPDRGSYNEQFF.

The gene calls are TRBV4-3 and TRBJ2-7; D remains ambiguous. Germline V gene sequence: CDR1 LGHNA, CDR2 YSLEER. CDR3 length: 14 residues. V lost 0 bases to trimming and J lost 5 bases, with 11 bases between them. In DNA, the CDR3 is TGCGCCAGCAGCCAAGATTCAACAGCGCACGAGCAGTACTTC. Protein: CASSQDSTAHEQYF.

V gene TRBV27 combines with J gene TRBJ2-1; unclear D gene. The ends were cut back, 5 bases at V and 4 bases at J, with 12 bases in the middle. Germline loops: CDR1 MNHEY, CDR2 SMNVEV (reference sequence). The CDR3 totals 14 residues. CDR3 protein: CASSRPSKYNEQFF. CDR3 bases: TGTGCCAGCAGTCGCCCGAGTAAGTACAATGAGCAGTTCTTC.

J is TRBJ1-1 and V is TRBV6-5; D gene uncertain. Germline V lookup: CDR1 MNHEY, CDR2 SVGAGI. The CDR3 spans 14 residues. V gave up 8 bases and J gave up 1 base, with 14 bases separating them. The CDR3 DNA sequence: TGTGCCAGCGTATCACCTGCCGCGAACACTGAAGCTTTCTTT. This encodes CASVSPAANTEAFF.

The chain combines TRBV29-1 with TRBJ2-6; D gene ambiguous. Deletions cut 4 bases from V and 1 base from J, with 2 bases between. Germline CDR1 SQVTM, CDR2 ANQGSEA. This CDR3 spans 12 amino acids. The CDR3, as DNA: TGCAGCGTTGTGTCTGGGGCCAACGTCCTGACTTTC. Its translation: CSVVSGANVLTF.

The V and J genes are TRBV7-9 and TRBJ1-2; D is perhaps TRBD1 (6 bases). The V end lost 1 base, the J end lost 6 bases, and 21 bases lay between the germline ends. This CDR3 comprises 17 residues. Germline values: CDR1 SEHNR, CDR2 FQNEAQ (reference sequence). CDR3 residues: CASSLGDLGRGKDGYTF. The CDR3 bases are TGTGCCAGCAGCTTAGGGGACCTGGGCAGGGGTAAGGATGGCTACACCTTC.

The genes are TRBV7-3 and TRBJ2-7; D is perhaps TRBD1 or TRBD2 (6 bases each). V was pared by 5 bases and J by 4 bases, with 12 bases between. There are 13 residues in the CDR3. CDR1 and CDR2 (germline): SGHTA, FQGTGA. The CDR3 bases are TGTGCCAGCAGCCCCCAGGGGAGGTACGAGCAGTACTTC. Translating gives CASSPQGRYEQYF.

This chain links TRBV10-2 with TRBJ1-5; TRBD1 matches at 9 bases. Looked up from germline, CDR1 is WSHSY and CDR2 is SAAADI. V lost 6 bases, J lost 4 bases, and 4 bases stayed unmatched. The CDR3 runs 14 residues. The CDR3 spells CASRGTGNNQPQHF. The CDR3 DNA is TGCGCCAGCAGGGGGACAGGGAATAATCAGCCCCAGCATTTT.

The chain links TRBV6-1 to TRBJ2-7; TRBD2 agrees at 7 bases. Germline V gene sequence: CDR1 MNHNS, CDR2 SASEGT. Germline trimming cut 1 base from V and 2 bases from J; bases unmatched to any gene: 5. This CDR3 comprises 15 residues. CDR3 sequence: CASSEGWEGPYEQYF. DNA for the CDR3: TGTGCCAGCAGTGAAGGGTGGGAGGGCCCCTACGAGCAGTACTTC.

V and J are TRBV7-8 and TRBJ2-7; D may be TRBD1 (7 bases). CDR1 SGHVS and CDR2 FQNEAQ come from the germline V gene. This CDR3 comprises 15 residues. The V end lost 1 base, the J end lost 4 bases, and 14 bases lay between the germline ends. CDR3 in amino acids: CASSLGRGRKYEQYF. The CDR3 bases are TGTGCCAGCAGCTTAGGGAGGGGGCGCAAGTACGAGCAGTACTTC.

The V call is TRBV5-1, the J call TRBJ2-5; D perhaps matches TRBD2 (5 bases). The V gene's germline CDR1 is SGHRS and CDR2 YFSETQ. The germline V and J ends were trimmed by 1 base and 1 base, with 14 bases remaining between them. This CDR3 is built from 16 residues. CDR3 loop: CASSLTQARGQETQYF. DNA of the CDR3: TGCGCCAGCAGCTTGACCCAGGCCCGGGGCCAAGAGACCCAGTACTTC. The full variable domain, its missing parts supplied by reference TRBV5-1 and TRBJ2-5, is KAGVTQTPRYLIKTRGQQVTLSCSPISGHRSVSWYQQTPGQGLQFLFEYFSETQRNKGNFPGRFSGRQFSNSRSEMNVSTLELGDSALYLCASSLTQARGQETQYFGPGTRLLVL.

The V and J genes are TRBV6-1 and TRBJ2-4; either TRBD1 or TRBD2 may fit D (5 bases each). The CDR3 sequence is 10 residues long. Looked up from germline, CDR1 is MNHNS and CDR2 is SASEGT. Trimming shortened V by 6 bases and J by 13 bases, and 10 bases separated the two germline ends. CDR3 bases: TGTGCCAGCAGACTGGGGGACCAGTACTTC. It encodes CASRLGDQYF.

The chain combines TRBV5-8 with TRBJ2-3, with 11 bases that match TRBD2. Per germline, CDR1 SGHTS and CDR2 YDEGEE. CDR3 size: 16 residues. After removal of 2 bases from V and 3 bases from J, the junction contained 5 bases not matched to a gene. The CDR3 loop is CASSFGLAGATDTQYF. DNA of the CDR3: TGTGCCAGCAGCTTCGGACTAGCGGGCGCGACAGATACGCAGTATTTT.

This chain joins TRBV5-5 and TRBJ1-4, with TRBD1 as a possible D gene (6 bases). Trimming cost V 0 bases and J 7 bases, with 7 bases left between them. Germline values: CDR1 SGHKS, CDR2 YYEKEE (reference sequence). CDR3 size: 13 residues. The CDR3 DNA is TGTGCCAGCAGCTTGGCGACAGGTGAAAAACTGTTTTTT. It specifies CASSLATGEKLFF.